This entry lists 8 T cell receptor beta chains sequenced from one sample in a study of T-cell reconstitution after alpha-beta-depleted transplantation in children. The authors prepared the TCRbeta library with unique molecular identifiers. TCRdb used MiXCR to reprocess the PCR reads, holding one entry per CDR3 protein. Among about 150,000 distinct CDR3 sequences listed, around 9% were seen once. The material was PBMCs, mostly from graft donor cells, obtained 180 days after TCRalphabeta/CD19-depleted stem cell transplant. These receptor sequences come from a female patient between 2 and 15 years old who had a stem cell transplant for congenital amegakaryocytic thrombocytopenia, so the T cells may come from the graft donor.

This clonotype has a count of ten or more. This chain joins TRBV5-1 and TRBJ2-1; D gene unclear. Between the trimmed V and J ends, which lost 0 bases and 4 bases, there was a span of 11 bases. This CDR3 region has 15 residues. Per the germline V gene, CDR1 is SGHRS and CDR2 is YFSETQ. CDR3 protein: CASSLGALSYNEQFF. CDR3 in DNA: TGCGCCAGCAGCTTGGGGGCCCTATCTTACAATGAGCAGTTCTTC.

This clonotype was found many times. The chain combines TRBV9 with TRBJ1-1; D not resolved. Germline CDR1 reads SGDLS; CDR2 reads YYNGEE. The ends were cut back, 0 bases at V and 1 base at J, with 4 bases in the middle. This CDR3 spans 13 amino acids. CDR3 loop: CASSVGRNTEAFF. The CDR3 DNA sequence: TGTGCCAGCAGCGTAGGACGGAACACTGAAGCTTTCTTT.

V gene TRBV6-5 combines with J gene TRBJ2-7; D possibly uses TRBD1 or TRBD2 (5 bases each). The CDR3 has 15 amino acids. Germline assignment: CDR1 MNHEY and CDR2 SVGAGI. Between the trimmed V and J ends, which lost 7 bases and 7 bases, there was a span of 23 bases. The CDR3 bases are TGTGCCAGCAATTCCCTAAGGGGACCCCCGGGGGAGCAGTACTTC. Encoded protein: CASNSLRGPPGEQYF.

This clonotype has a count of ten or more. The gene calls are TRBV28 and TRBJ2-1; TRBD1 agrees at 8 bases. Germline lookup yields CDR1 MDHEN and CDR2 SYDVKM. CDR3 length: 15 amino acids. V was pared by 6 bases and J by 5 bases, with 9 bases of the junction left unmatched. CDR3 amino acids: CASSTAGGYDNEQFF. The DNA of the CDR3 is TGTGCCAGCAGCACCGCAGGGGGCTACGACAATGAGCAGTTCTTC. Together with reference TRBV28 and TRBJ2-1, the CDR3 gives the full variable domain: DVKVTQSSRYLVKRTGEKVFLECVQDMDHENMFWYRQDPGLGLRLIYFSYDVKMKEKGDIPEGYSVSREKKERFSLILESASTNQTSMYLCASSTAGGYDNEQFFGPGTRLTVL.

This clonotype showed up many times. The chain combines TRBV10-3 with TRBJ2-5; 7 bases match TRBD1. The CDR3 consists of 15 residues. The germline V gene encodes CDR1 ENHRY and CDR2 SYGVKD. The V segment lost 2 bases and the J segment 4 bases; nucleotides outside the gene matches: 7. This CDR3 is CAISERGGQGETQYF. In nucleotides, the CDR3 is TGTGCCATCAGTGAGAGAGGGGGCCAAGGAGAGACCCAGTACTTC.

This clonotype was seen a handful of times. The CDR3 nucleotides are TGCAGTGCGCAACAGGGGAACCAGCCCCAGCATTTT. This codes for CSAQQGNQPQHF. V usage is TRBV20-1 and J usage is TRBJ1-5; 7 bases agree with TRBD1. The CDR3 consists of 12 residues. With V trimmed by 6 bases and J by 7 bases, 6 bases remained unmatched. Germline-derived CDR1 and CDR2 are DFQATT and SNEGSKA (reference sequence).

The genes are TRBV20-1 and TRBJ1-1, with TRBD1 matching 7 bases. Germline CDR1 DFQATT, CDR2 SNEGSKA (reference sequence). This CDR3 has 14 residues. The junction had 9 bases not matched to a gene; V was cut back by 3 bases and J by 5 bases. The CDR3 bases are TGCAGTGCTAGGGTTTGGGCAGGGGGTACTGAAGCTTTCTTT. Translated: CSARVWAGGTEAFF.

In this sample, this clonotype turned up many times. The rearrangement uses TRBV20-1 and TRBJ2-7, with TRBD1 matching over 8 bases. Trimming at V came to 3 bases and at J to 5 bases, leaving 3 bases not matched to a gene. CDR3 length equals 12 residues. In germline, CDR1 is DFQATT, CDR2 SNEGSKA (reference sequence). This CDR3 is CSARRTGNEQYF. Here the CDR3 DNA reads TGCAGTGCTAGGAGGACAGGGAACGAGCAGTACTTC.